A selection of T cell receptor beta chains follows, all from one sample in a study of CD8 T cells in Susac syndrome. Using its own MiXCR run on the immunoSEQ multiplex PCR reads, TCRdb lists one record per CDR3 protein. Of some 260,000 distinct CDR3 sequences in the sample, about 88% were seen once. The sequenced sample consisted of CD8+ T cells from PBMCs. These receptors were obtained from a human donor with multiple sclerosis. CDR3s include the opening cysteine and the closing phenylalanine or tryptophan. Fields, in order: V gene, clone size, J gene, D gene, CDR3 DNA, CDR3 protein. D genes are given only for firm matches. For some rows the clone size is stated as once, few or many, or as a class when expanded; others skip it.

>TRBV2|NA|TRBJ1-5|TRBD1
TGTGCCAGCAGTGGCTGGGGGACAGGGGATCAGCCCCAGCATTTT
CASSGWGTGDQPQHF
>TRBV13|NA|TRBJ2-3|NA
TGTGCCAGCAGCTTCCGAACTGGGCGGACGAGAGATACGCAGTATTTT
CASSFRTGRTRDTQYF
>TRBV6-6|few|TRBJ2-7|TRBD2
TGTGCCAGCATCGAAACCTCCTTGACTAGCCGGCCCGAGCAGTACTTC
CASIETSLTSRPEQYF
>TRBV6-1|NA|TRBJ2-4|NA
TGTGCCAGCAGTGAATCGACGGCCAAAAACATTCAGTACTTC
CASSESTAKNIQYF
>TRBV6-4|NA|TRBJ1-6|TRBD1
TGTGCCAGCAGCAACAGGGGGCCAAATTCACCCCTCCACTTT
CASSNRGPNSPLHF
>TRBV10-3|NA|TRBJ2-3|NA
TGTGCCATCAGTGACTGGCCCCCGGGCACAGATACGCAGTATTTT
CAISDWPPGTDTQYF
>TRBV5-1|NA|TRBJ2-1|NA
TGCGCCAGCAGTCCGCGGGAAGGCCCCAATGAGCAGTTCTTC
CASSPREGPNEQFF
>TRBV10-3|NA|TRBJ2-1|NA
TGTGCCATCAGTGAGGACCTGCGTAATGAGCAGTTCTTC
CAISEDLRNEQFF
>TRBV6-4|NA|TRBJ2-5|NA
TGTGCCAGCAGTGCGAACAGCCAAGAGACCCAGTACTTC
CASSANSQETQYF
>TRBV27|NA|TRBJ2-1|NA
TGTGCCAGCAGTTTATCTTCCCTTTACAATGAGCAGTTCTTC
CASSLSSLYNEQFF
>TRBV4-2|once|TRBJ2-3|NA
TGTGCCAGCAGCCAGGCCCGGGGGGATACGCAGTATTTT
CASSQARGDTQYF
>TRBV6-2/TRBV6-3|once|TRBJ2-5|TRBD2
TGTGCCAGCAGTTACGGGACTACCCGGCAAGAGACCCAGTACTTC
CASSYGTTRQETQYF
>TRBV20-1|NA|TRBJ2-1|NA
TGCAGTGCTAGGGTTGTAGACAGGCCGAACAATGAGCAGTTCTTC
CSARVVDRPNNEQFF
>TRBV20-1|NA|TRBJ1-5|NA
TGCAGTGCTAGAGATCGATCGTATGGGAGCAATCAGCTCCAGCATTTT
CSARDRSYGSNQLQHF
>TRBV7-9|once|TRBJ2-3|TRBD2
TGTGCCAGCAGCTCCTTCGGGCGGGGGTCACAACGAGATACGCAGTATTTT
CASSSFGRGSQRDTQYF
>TRBV30|NA|TRBJ1-3|NA
TGTGCCTGGAGTGTTCCAATAAGGGACGCCTCTGGAAACACCATATATTTT
CAWSVPIRDASGNTIYF
>TRBV2|NA|TRBJ2-7|NA
TGTGCCAGCAGTGAGGGCCGGAATCCTTCCTACGAGCAGTACTTC
CASSEGRNPSYEQYF
>TRBV9|NA|TRBJ2-7|NA
TGTGCCAGCAGCGTAGTTGCGGAGAGTTACGAGCAGTACTTC
CASSVVAESYEQYF
>TRBV28|NA|TRBJ1-1|NA
TGTGCCAGCAGGCGATGGGCTGAAGCTTTCTTT
CASRRWAEAFF
>TRBV29-1|NA|TRBJ2-1|NA
TGCAGCGTCGAGGGGGAAAATGGGTTCGATGAGCAGTTCTTC
CSVEGENGFDEQFF
>TRBV6-5|NA|TRBJ2-1|NA
TGTGCCAGCAGCTACCGGAGGATCGATGAGCAGTTCTTC
CASSYRRIDEQFF
>TRBV5-4|few|TRBJ2-7|TRBD2
TGTGCCAGCAGCTCTAGCGGGACGGGCCACGAGCAGTACTTC
CASSSSGTGHEQYF
>TRBV12-3/TRBV12-4|few|TRBJ1-2|NA
TGTGCCAGCAGCCTCGGTGGTCTCTCCTATGGCTACACCTTC
CASSLGGLSYGYTF
>TRBV7-2|NA|TRBJ1-2|NA
TGTGCCATCCTAAAGAATGCTGGCTACACCTTC
CAILKNAGYTF
>TRBV12-3/TRBV12-4|NA|TRBJ2-1|NA
TGTGCCAGCAAACGGTCCGGGCGGAGCTCCTACAATGAGCAGTTCTTC
CASKRSGRSSYNEQFF
>TRBV18|NA|TRBJ2-5|TRBD1
TGTGCCAGCTCACCTAGGGACAGAAAGTTTACGGAGACCCAGTACTTC
CASSPRDRKFTETQYF
>TRBV20-1|NA|TRBJ2-7|NA
TGCAGTGCTAGCGGGAGTAGCTCCTACGAGCAGTACTTC
CSASGSSSYEQYF
>TRBV11-2|few|TRBJ2-3|NA
TGTGCCAGCAGCTTTCTCCAAGGGGCTCAAGCCTCAGATACGCAGTATTTT
CASSFLQGAQASDTQYF
>TRBV2|NA|TRBJ2-5|NA
TGTGCCAGCAGTGACGCCGTAGCCCAGCGAGAGACCCAGTACTTC
CASSDAVAQRETQYF
>TRBV12-3/TRBV12-4|NA|TRBJ2-1|TRBD1
TGTGCCAGCAACTTTGGGACAGGGTTTCACAATGAGCAGTTCTTC
CASNFGTGFHNEQFF
>TRBV2|NA|TRBJ1-1|NA
TGTGCCAGCGGAATGGGCACTGAAGCTTTCTTT
CASGMGTEAFF
>TRBV28|NA|TRBJ2-5|NA
TGTGCCAGCATCAAACTCCGGATAGATATCCAAGAGACCCAGTACTTC
CASIKLRIDIQETQYF